These T cell receptor beta chains were read from a single sample in a study of spatial heterogeneity in lung cancer. TCRdb fed the 5' RACE reads into MiXCR, producing one record per CDR3 protein. The table records around 29,000 distinct CDR3 sequences, 8.5% to 12% of them present only once. The source was PBMCs, collected at follow-up. The receptors derive from a female donor with early-stage non-small cell lung cancer. Both conserved end residues are part of each CDR3. A D gene is named only where the DNA matches it firmly. Not every row has a clone size; where given, it reads once, few, many or a size class.

d_gene	v_gene	abundance	j_gene	CDR3nt	CDR3aa
NA	TRBV2	few	TRBJ2-7	TGTGCCAGCAGTGTACGGGGGCCCCGTTCTTGCGAGCAGTACTTC	CASSVRGPRSCEQYF
NA	TRBV5-5	few	TRBJ2-7	TGTGCCAGCAGCGAGAACTCCTACGAGCAGTACTTC	CASSENSYEQYF
TRBD1	TRBV20-1	NA	TRBJ2-3	TGCAGTGCTAGAGATGGGACAGGGGTAGATACGCAGTATTTT	CSARDGTGVDTQYF
NA	TRBV27	many	TRBJ2-7	TGTGCCAGCAGGATGCAGGGGAGCTCCTACGAGCAGTACTTC	CASRMQGSSYEQYF
NA	TRBV29-1	NA	TRBJ1-2	TGCAGCGTTGCCAAGGGTCCCACTAACTATGGCTACACCTTC	CSVAKGPTNYGYTF
TRBD1	TRBV20-1	many	TRBJ1-1	TGCAGTGCTGTACAGGGGGCTCGTGGCACTGAAGCTTTCTTT	CSAVQGARGTEAFF
NA	TRBV28	many	TRBJ1-5	TGTGCCAGCAGTTACTCAGGGTCTTGGGGCAATCAGCCCCAGCATTTT	CASSYSGSWGNQPQHF
NA	TRBV12-3/TRBV12-4	many	TRBJ2-5	TGTGCCAGCAGTTTCTCGCAGCCCCAAGAGACCCAGTACTTC	CASSFSQPQETQYF
TRBD1	TRBV28	NA	TRBJ1-1	TGTGCCAGCATCACTCTGGGACAGACCTTGAACACTGAAGCTTTCTTT	CASITLGQTLNTEAFF
TRBD2	TRBV2	many	TRBJ2-1	TGTGCCAGCAGTGAAGCTAGCGGGGGGACGCAGTTCTTC	CASSEASGGTQFF
TRBD1	TRBV20-1	few	TRBJ2-7	TGCAGTGCTAGGGACAGGGAATACGAGCAGTACTTC	CSARDREYEQYF
NA	TRBV2	many	TRBJ2-7	TGTGCCAGCAGTGATGGACTAAGCTACGAGCAGTACTTC	CASSDGLSYEQYF
NA	TRBV4-1	many	TRBJ2-7	TGCGCCAGCAGCCAAGATCCCAGCCCTATCTACGAGCAGTACTTC	CASSQDPSPIYEQYF
TRBD1	TRBV5-1	NA	TRBJ1-1	TGCGCCAGCAGGCGGACAGGGGACACTGAAGCTTTCTTT	CASRRTGDTEAFF
NA	TRBV7-9	few	TRBJ2-5	TGTGCCAGCAGCTTGGGTACAGAGACCCAGTACTTC	CASSLGTETQYF
NA	TRBV12-3/TRBV12-4	many	TRBJ2-7	TGTGCCAGCAGTTCGCCGCTTCTGGGGTCCACCTACGAGCAGTACTTC	CASSSPLLGSTYEQYF
NA	TRBV5-1	many	TRBJ2-2	TGCGCCAGCAGCTTGGAGGCTGCCGGGGAGCTGTTTTTT	CASSLEAAGELFF
NA	TRBV29-1	many	TRBJ2-2	TGCAGCGTTGGTCAACCCGGGGAGCTGTTTTTT	CSVGQPGELFF
NA	TRBV3-1	few	TRBJ2-7	TGTGCCAGCAGCCCTAGGACAGGCCCTTCCCGGACTACCTACGAGCAGTACTTC	CASSPRTGPSRTTYEQYF
TRBD1	TRBV7-2	NA	TRBJ1-4	TGTGCCAGCAGCTTAGGGACAGGGCCCGCAACTAATGAAAAACTGTTTTTT	CASSLGTGPATNEKLFF
NA	TRBV9	many	TRBJ1-4	TGTGCCAGTTCCGGTGGGGACACTAATGAAAAACTGTTTTTT	CASSGGDTNEKLFF
TRBD2	TRBV20-1	many	TRBJ2-1	TGCAGTGCTAGAGGTGAACTAGCGGGTTACAATGAGCAGTTCTTC	CSARGELAGYNEQFF
NA	TRBV7-2	few	TRBJ1-2	TGTGCCAGCAGCTTAGCGGGCAGGGCCGGCTACACCTTC	CASSLAGRAGYTF
NA	TRBV5-1	few	TRBJ1-1	TGCGCCAGCAGCTTTGGGGCTACTGAAGCTTTCTTT	CASSFGATEAFF
NA	TRBV7-7	many	TRBJ2-3	TGTGCCAGCAGCTGGGGACTGGGGGCCACAGATACGCAGTATTTT	CASSWGLGATDTQYF
TRBD1	TRBV28	many	TRBJ2-7	TGTGCCAGCAGTACCGGGACAGGGGTTACCTACGAGCAGTACTTC	CASSTGTGVTYEQYF
TRBD2	TRBV4-3	NA	TRBJ2-3	TGCGCCAGCAGCCAAGAGTCGCGGGGGGGCGCAGATACGCAGTATTTT	CASSQESRGGADTQYF
TRBD1	TRBV29-1	NA	TRBJ2-7	TGCAGCGCGACGGGACAGGGGGCCTACGAGCAGTACTTC	CSATGQGAYEQYF
NA	TRBV7-8	many	TRBJ2-7	TGTGCCAGCAGCCGAAACCGGGAACGGTTTTACGAGCAGTACTTC	CASSRNRERFYEQYF
TRBD1	TRBV29-1	many	TRBJ2-5	TGCAGCGTTGACGGCAGGGGGCTAGGGACCCAGTACTTC	CSVDGRGLGTQYF
TRBD1	TRBV6-5	many	TRBJ1-3	TGTGCCAGCAGTTTGACAGGGGGCCCTGGAAACACCATATATTTT	CASSLTGGPGNTIYF
TRBD1	TRBV29-1	many	TRBJ1-4	TGCAGCGCCCGACAGGGGAGGAATGAAAAACTGTTTTTT	CSARQGRNEKLFF
NA	TRBV5-1	few	TRBJ2-5	TGCGCCAGCAGCCTGTACGGGACCCCCCAAGAGACCCAGTACTTC	CASSLYGTPQETQYF
NA	TRBV29-1	few	TRBJ1-1	TGCAGCGCAGGACAGAACACTGAAGCTTTCTTT	CSAGQNTEAFF
TRBD1	TRBV6-2/TRBV6-3	few	TRBJ2-7	TGTGCCAGCAGTTCCGCCGGGACAGGGGAATACGAGCAGTACTTC	CASSSAGTGEYEQYF
NA	TRBV7-2	many	TRBJ1-1	TGTGCCAGCAGCCCTGACAGTGGCCTGCCTGAAGCTTTCTTT	CASSPDSGLPEAFF
NA	TRBV9	many	TRBJ2-3	TGTGCCAGCAGCGTAGTTAGCACAGATACGCAGTATTTT	CASSVVSTDTQYF